These 17 T cell receptor beta chains were sequenced from one sample in a study of T cell repertoires in cytomegalovirus infection. Via MiXCR, TCRdb re-called the reads, giving one row per CDR3 protein. The sample gives about 500,000 distinct CDR3 sequences, 25% to 35% of which show up once; about a sixth is in the top ten. These receptors have no known antigen. The starting material was cultured PBMCs, obtained from culture after CMV antigen stimulation. These receptors all come from a human donor in good health (CMV status not recorded). Some clones in this sample may be carry-over from other donors' samples.

V is TRBV5-6 and J is TRBJ2-1; 11 nucleotides align to TRBD2. Germline lookup yields CDR1 SGHDT and CDR2 YYEEEE. The CDR3 sequence is 17 residues long. V dropped 4 bases and J dropped 4; count of bases not matched to a gene: 10. For the CDR3, the DNA is TGTGCCAGCAGCACCCTACTAGCGGGAGATTGGTACAATGAGCAGTTCTTC. It encodes CASSTLLAGDWYNEQFF.

In DNA, the CDR3 is TGTGCCAGCAGTCCCATACTAGCGGGAGTACGGGCCGGGGAGCTGTTTTTT. Its protein is CASSPILAGVRAGELFF. The chain employs TRBV12-3 or TRBV12-4 and TRBJ2-2, with 11 bases aligning to TRBD2. V dropped 5 bases and J dropped 6; count of bases not matched to a gene: 11. The CDR3 runs to 17 residues.

The V and J genes are TRBV19 and TRBJ2-2; TRBD1 matches 8 bases. The CDR3 contains 15 residues. Germline trimming cut 10 bases from V and 1 base from J; bases unmatched to any gene: 8. The V gene's germline CDR1 is LNHDA and CDR2 SQIVND (reference sequence). This CDR3 reads CANQSGQVNTGELFF. DNA of the CDR3: TGTGCCAATCAATCGGGACAGGTGAACACCGGGGAGCTGTTTTTT. Full variable domain (rest looked up from reference TRBV19 and TRBJ2-2): DGGITQSPKYLFRKEGQNVTLSCEQNLNHDAMYWYRQDPGQGLRLIYYSQIVNDFQKGDIAEGYSVSREKKESFPLTVTSAQKNPTAFYLCANQSGQVNTGELFFGEGSRLTVL.

This clonotype was counted many times. The chain links TRBV7-6 to TRBJ2-3, with 11 bases fitting TRBD2. The CDR3 has 15 amino acids. V gave up 5 bases and J gave up 3 bases; unmatched junction bases: 4. Per the germline V gene, CDR1 is SGHVS and CDR2 is FNYEAQ. The CDR3 here is CASSELAGVTDTQYF. CDR3 sequence (DNA): TGTGCCAGCAGCGAACTAGCGGGAGTAACAGATACGCAGTATTTT.

The chain combines TRBV6-2 or TRBV6-3 with TRBJ2-1; D possibly corresponds to TRBD2 (5 bases). V lost 6 bases and J 4 bases, leaving 22 bases between the germline ends. Germline V gene lookup returns CDR1 MNHEY and CDR2 SVGEGT. This CDR3 has 17 residues. The DNA of the CDR3 is TGTGCCAGCAGGACTACCTCCCCGGCGGTGGTTTACAATGAGCAGTTCTTC. This codes for CASRTTSPAVVYNEQFF.

The rearrangement joins TRBV7-9 to TRBJ2-7, with 12 bases aligning to TRBD2. This CDR3 region has 15 residues. Germline lookup yields CDR1 SEHNR and CDR2 FQNEAQ (reference sequence). The J segment lost 9 bases and the V segment lost 5 bases, leaving 11 bases of the junction unmatched. The CDR3 region has the DNA TGTGCCAGCAGCCCCGGGACTAGCGGGCTGGAGGGGCAGTACTTC. This codes for CASSPGTSGLEGQYF.

The DNA for the CDR3 is TGTGCCAGCAGTGGAGGCCTAGCGATGGCCAACTCCTACAATGAGCAGTTCTTC. The encoded protein is CASSGGLAMANSYNEQFF. The V gene is TRBV25-1, the J gene TRBJ2-1; a weak D match, TRBD2 (6 bases). There are 18 residues in the CDR3. V lost 4 bases and J 0 bases, leaving 19 bases between the germline ends. Germline loops: CDR1 MGHDK, CDR2 SYGVNS. Drawing the rest from reference TRBV25-1 and TRBJ2-1, the complete variable domain is EADIYQTPRYLVIGTGKKITLECSQTMGHDKMYWYQQDPGMELHLIHYSYGVNSTEKGDLSSESTVSRIRTEHFPLTLESARPSHTSQYLCASSGGLAMANSYNEQFFGPGTRLTVL.

This clonotype was recorded a few times. The chain carries TRBV24-1 and TRBJ2-2; the match to TRBD2 covers 7 bases. V gave up 7 bases and J gave up 1 base; unmatched junction bases: 5. Germline CDR1 and CDR2: KGHDR and SFDVKD. The CDR3 runs 15 residues. CDR3 in amino acids: CATSSGTKNTGELFF. The CDR3, as DNA: TGTGCCACCAGCTCCGGGACTAAGAACACCGGGGAGCTGTTTTTT.

The gene calls are TRBV7-9 and TRBJ2-7, with TRBD1 as a possible D gene (5 bases). This CDR3 is built from 14 residues. The V gene lost 7 bases and the J gene lost 0 bases, with 13 bases spanning the gap. Looked up from germline, CDR1 is SEHNR and CDR2 is FQNEAQ (reference sequence). The CDR3, as DNA: TGTGCCAGCACCGCGGCACAGGTCTCCTACGAGCAGTACGTC. This gives the protein CASTAAQVSYEQYV.

The chain carries TRBV19 and TRBJ2-1, with D possibly being TRBD1 (10 bases). The CDR3 sequence is 13 residues long. With 6 bases removed from V and 15 bases from J, the gap between germline ends came to 21 bases. Germline V CDR1 and CDR2: LNHDA, SQIVND (reference sequence). The chain's CDR3 is CASRGQGTSMGFF. CDR3 bases: TGTGCCAGTAGGGGACAGGGGACTAGCATGGGGTTCTTC.

V gene TRBV24-1 combines with J gene TRBJ2-2; D gene ambiguous. The CDR3 length is 17 residues. Germline V lookup: CDR1 KGHDR, CDR2 SFDVKD. Trimming removed 0 bases from V and 0 bases from J, with 10 bases in between. This chain's CDR3 is CATSDLEDFTNTGELFF. Written as DNA, the CDR3 is TGTGCCACCAGTGATTTGGAAGATTTTACGAACACCGGGGAGCTGTTTTTT.

This clonotype was observed a few times. The chain is built from TRBV12-5 and TRBJ1-1; weak D call: TRBD1 (5 bases). V was pared by 2 bases and J by 4 bases, with 8 bases between. Germline CDR1 and CDR2: LGHNT and FRNRAP. This CDR3 comprises 13 residues. The CDR3 loop is CASGLTGGTEAFF. The CDR3 region has the DNA TGTGCTAGTGGTTTGACAGGCGGCACTGAAGCTTTCTTT.

The gene calls are TRBV19 and TRBJ2-1; a weak D match, TRBD2 (5 bases). Germline loops: CDR1 LNHDA, CDR2 SQIVND (reference sequence). Trimming took off 3 bases at V and 5 bases at J, with 14 bases between the two ends. This CDR3 is built from 15 residues. CDR3 amino acids: CASSIGAVFDNEQFF. Written as DNA, the CDR3 is TGTGCCAGTAGTATTGGAGCGGTCTTCGACAATGAGCAGTTCTTC. The complete variable domain, with remaining parts taken from reference TRBV19 and TRBJ2-1, reads DGGITQSPKYLFRKEGQNVTLSCEQNLNHDAMYWYRQDPGQGLRLIYYSQIVNDFQKGDIAEGYSVSREKKESFPLTVTSAQKNPTAFYLCASSIGAVFDNEQFFGPGTRLTVL.

This clonotype was detected a few times. The chain's CDR3 is CASSRTGNEKLFF. The CDR3 DNA reads TGTGCCAGCAGCCGGACAGGGAATGAAAAACTGTTTTTT. The chain couples TRBV6-1 to TRBJ1-4; 8 bases are a match to TRBD1. The CDR3 loop spans 13 amino acids. Losses at the gene ends were 6 bases for V and 5 bases for J; bases not matched to a gene: 2. From germline, CDR1 is MNHNS and CDR2 SASEGT.

The chain has TRBV2 and TRBJ2-1, with unresolved D. Germline lookup yields CDR1 SNHLY and CDR2 FYNNEI. The germline V and J ends were trimmed by 8 bases and 7 bases, with 18 bases remaining between them. This CDR3 has 14 amino acids. CDR3 region: CASGAARWNNEQFF. Written as DNA, the CDR3 is TGTGCCAGCGGTGCGGCTAGATGGAATAATGAGCAGTTCTTC.

The sample holds a few counts of this clonotype. The CDR3 DNA reads as TGTGCCAGTAGTTCGCGACAGGGCGCAACTAATGAAAAACTGTTTTTT. As protein: CASSSRQGATNEKLFF. J is TRBJ1-4 and V is TRBV19; 7 bases fit TRBD1. CDR3 size: 16 residues. Germline CDR1 LNHDA, CDR2 SQIVND (reference sequence). The trim removed 5 bases at V and 0 bases at J, leaving 6 bases unmatched.

This clonotype was detected a few times. The chain employs TRBV6-2 or TRBV6-3 and TRBJ2-5; D is undetermined. The CDR3 consists of 12 residues. CDR1 and CDR2 from the germline V gene are MNHEY and SVGEGT. V was cut by 5 bases and J by 6 bases, with 10 bases left in between. The DNA for the CDR3 is TGTGCCAGCAGTGACCCCTCCCAGACCCAGTACTTC. Protein product: CASSDPSQTQYF.